These 21 T cell receptor beta chains were sequenced from one sample in a study of radiation and T cells in renal cell carcinoma. Method: immunoSEQ multiplex PCR; TCRdb's copy keeps in-frame clones and lacks some. The table includes over 85,000 clones, over 80% detected once. Time point of the sample: blood 4 weeks post-SBRT, at nephrectomy. Documented treatment: 15 Gy SBRT to primary tumor, nephrectomy 4 weeks later. Material: blood, obtained from a patient whose treatment included radiotherapy and nephrectomy. The receptors originated from a man between 50 and 59 years old with renal cell carcinoma.

The chain's CDR3 is CASSDYYGYTF. The CDR3 coding sequence is TGTGCCAGCAGTGACTACTATGGCTACACCTTC. The chain couples TRBV6-4 to TRBJ1-2; D remains ambiguous. The CDR3 length is 11 residues. Germline assignment: CDR1 MRHNA and CDR2 SNTAGT. V was shortened by 1 base and J by 3 bases, with 0 bases between the two germline ends.

The rearrangement joins TRBV18 to TRBJ2-7; tentatively, D is TRBD2 (6 bases). The CDR3 totals 15 residues. The germline V gene encodes CDR1 KGHSH and CDR2 LQKENI. V lost 3 bases to trimming and J lost 5 bases, with 17 bases between them. The CDR3 protein is CASSPGAGSSNEQYF. Here the CDR3 DNA reads TGTGCCAGCTCACCGGGAGCGGGCTCCAGTAACGAGCAGTACTTC.

The chain is built from TRBV7-2 and TRBJ2-5; no clear D. The CDR3 has 12 residues. Trimming cost V 1 base and J 5 bases, with 5 bases left between them. Looked up from germline, CDR1 is SGHTA and CDR2 is FQGNSA. The CDR3 sequence is CASSLVRETQYF. As DNA, the CDR3 is TGTGCCAGCAGCTTAGTGCGGGAGACCCAGTACTTC.

V is TRBV7-9 and J is TRBJ1-1; no reliable D call. V shed 3 bases and J shed 4 bases, with 12 bases lying between them. Germline V gene lookup returns CDR1 SEHNR and CDR2 FQNEAQ (reference sequence). The CDR3 runs to 14 residues. CDR3 bases: TGTGCCAGCAGCTTCTTAGGGATCGGCACTGAAGCTTTCTTT. Translating gives CASSFLGIGTEAFF.

This clone was recorded once. The chain couples TRBV4-2 to TRBJ2-7; D call uncertain. Trimming pared 1 base from V and 6 bases from J, leaving 13 bases between. The CDR3 contains 14 residues. Germline-derived CDR1 and CDR2 are LGHNA and YNFKEQ. The CDR3 DNA follows: TGTGCCAGCAGCCAAGGGGTTGCGTCTGGCGAGCAGTACTTC. Its protein product is CASSQGVASGEQYF.

The chain joins TRBV15 to TRBJ1-2; no firm D call. V lost 3 bases and J lost 1, with 6 bases in between. CDR1 and CDR2 from the germline V gene are LNHNV and YYDKDF (reference sequence). The CDR3 consists of 13 residues. CDR3 amino acids: CATSRDGNYGYTF. The DNA of the CDR3 is TGTGCCACCAGCAGGGACGGTAACTATGGCTACACCTTC.

The chain links TRBV6-5 to TRBJ1-2, with 7 bases matching TRBD1. The V gene's germline CDR1 is MNHEY and CDR2 SVGAGI. Trimming took 6 bases from V and 7 from J; bases not matched to a gene: 5. The CDR3 contains 12 residues. The CDR3 DNA is TGTGCCAGCAGCCAGACAGGGTTTGGCTACACCTTC. Translating it yields CASSQTGFGYTF.

V and J are TRBV30 and TRBJ2-3; 13 bases match TRBD2. Trimming removed 2 bases from V and 6 bases from J; junction bases left unmatched: 11. The CDR3 length is 17 residues. CDR1 is GTSNPN and CDR2 is SVGIG in the germline V gene (reference sequence). The CDR3 sequence: CAWSRPQLAGGPDTQYF. In DNA, the CDR3 is TGTGCCTGGAGTCGCCCCCAACTAGCGGGGGGGCCCGATACGCAGTATTTT.

This clone was seen only a few times. V and J are TRBV14 and TRBJ2-7, with TRBD1 identical over 7 bases. Germline V gene sequence: CDR1 SGHDN, CDR2 FVKESK. The CDR3 consists of 13 residues. V gave up 4 bases and J gave up 10 bases; unmatched junction bases: 10. CDR3: CASSLQGSRRQYF. The CDR3 DNA reads TGTGCCAGCAGCCTACAGGGGTCGCGAAGACAGTACTTC.

V gene TRBV10-1 combines with J gene TRBJ2-3; the match to TRBD2 covers 8 bases. Germline V lookup: CDR1 WNHNN, CDR2 SYGVQD (reference sequence). The trim removed 3 bases at V and 3 bases at J, leaving 2 bases unmatched. This CDR3 has 14 residues. Written as DNA, the CDR3 is TGCGCCAGCAGTGATGCTAGCGGGACAGATACGCAGTATTTT. It codes for CASSDASGTDTQYF.

This rearrangement joins TRBV30 to TRBJ2-2; 7 nucleotides agree with TRBD2. The CDR3 has 14 residues. V trimming: 4 bases; J trimming: 4 bases; junction bases outside the gene matches: 6. The germline V gene has CDR1 GTSNPN and CDR2 SVGIG (reference sequence). The CDR3 here is CAWKGRGVTGELFF. CDR3 DNA: TGTGCCTGGAAGGGGAGGGGAGTCACCGGGGAGCTGTTTTTT.

This rearrangement joins TRBV20-1 to TRBJ2-1; D ambiguous. Germline CDR1 is DFQATT and CDR2 is SNEGSKA (reference sequence). With 5 bases removed from V and 7 bases from J, the gap between germline ends came to 9 bases. The CDR3 is made up of 11 amino acids. CDR3 bases: TGCAGTGCTCTCGGAAGGAATGAGCAGTTCTTC. Protein product: CSALGRNEQFF.

This chain joins TRBV10-2 and TRBJ1-2, with 7 bases fitting TRBD1. The V gene end was trimmed by 3 bases and the J gene end by 5 bases; junction bases not matched to a gene: 6. CDR1 is WSHSY, CDR2 SAAADI, per germline. The CDR3 is 14 residues long. The CDR3 spells CASSDPDRVYGYTF. As DNA, the CDR3 is TGCGCCAGCAGTGACCCTGACAGGGTTTATGGCTACACCTTC.

V is TRBV5-1 and J is TRBJ1-2, with D perhaps TRBD1 (6 bases). Germline values: CDR1 SGHRS, CDR2 YFSETQ. The CDR3 consists of 16 residues. With 0 bases removed from V and 4 bases from J, the gap between germline ends came to 16 bases. The CDR3 reads CASSLDPRGLVYGYTF. CDR3 DNA sequence: TGCGCCAGCAGCTTGGATCCCAGGGGATTAGTCTATGGCTACACCTTC.

The chain joins TRBV7-9 to TRBJ2-7; D is ambiguous. The CDR3 length is 15 residues. Germline V gene sequence: CDR1 SEHNR, CDR2 FQNEAQ (reference sequence). Trimming removed 5 bases at V and 0 bases at J, with 14 bases between. The CDR3 bases are TGTGCCAGCAGCACCCAACCCGGCGGCTCCTACGAGCAGTACTTC. Its protein product is CASSTQPGGSYEQYF.

This sequence joins TRBV4-1 and TRBJ1-4; the D gene is possibly TRBD1 (6 bases). CDR1 is MGHRA, CDR2 YSYEKL, per germline. This CDR3 comprises 16 residues. Trimming removed 8 bases at V and 7 bases at J, with 23 bases between. CDR3 in amino acids: CASGLGGRARGEKLFF. The CDR3 DNA is TGCGCCAGCGGGCTGGGGGGGCGAGCTCGTGGTGAAAAACTGTTTTTT.

V is TRBV4-3 and J is TRBJ2-3; D might be TRBD2 (7 bases). Between the trimmed V and J ends, which lost 0 bases and 0 bases, there was a span of 13 bases. The CDR3 contains 17 residues. Germline CDR1 LGHNA, CDR2 YSLEER. The CDR3 reads CASSQDLAGASTDTQYF. The DNA for the CDR3 is TGCGCCAGCAGCCAAGATCTTGCGGGGGCCAGCACAGATACGCAGTATTTT.

This clone was detected a few times. The chain combines TRBV4-3 with TRBJ1-1; 9 nucleotides agree with TRBD1. CDR1 and CDR2 from the germline V gene are LGHNA and YSLEER. This CDR3 is 16 amino acids long. Trimming took 3 bases from V and 10 from J; bases not matched to a gene: 15. In DNA, the CDR3 is TGCGCCAGCAGCCAGCACTCAGTCCCGGGACAGGGAACAGCTTTCTTT. Amino acids: CASSQHSVPGQGTAFF.

The V call is TRBV28, the J call TRBJ1-5; TRBD1 might be the D (5 bases). Trimming took 6 bases from V and 4 from J, leaving 7 bases between them. Per the germline V gene, CDR1 is MDHEN and CDR2 is SYDVKM. The CDR3 has 12 amino acids. In nucleotides, the CDR3 is TGTGCCAGCAGCGGGGGTAATCAGCCCCAGCATTTT. Amino acid sequence: CASSGGNQPQHF.

The chain is built from TRBV6-6 and TRBJ1-3; TRBD1 is a possible D gene (5 bases). The CDR3 runs 14 residues. Germline V lookup: CDR1 MNHNY, CDR2 SVGAGI (reference sequence). The V gene lost 10 bases and the J gene lost 0 bases, with 13 bases spanning the gap. CDR3 bases: TGTGCCACCTCGGGGCTTAACTCTGGAAACACCATATATTTT. It yields the protein CATSGLNSGNTIYF.

The chain couples TRBV7-9 to TRBJ2-4; TRBD2 might be the D (6 bases). Trimming shortened V by 6 bases and J by 6 bases, and 15 bases separated the two germline ends. Germline CDR1 and CDR2: SEHNR and FQNEAQ (reference sequence). CDR3 length: 14 amino acids. The CDR3, as DNA: TGTGCCAGCAGGCATGGTGGGGGGAGAAACATTCAGTACTTC. Translated, it gives CASRHGGGRNIQYF. The full variable domain, in which reference TRBV7-9 and TRBJ2-4 provide the parts outside the CDR3, is DTGVSQNPRHKITKRGQNVTFRCDPISEHNRLYWYRQTLGQGPEFLTYFQNEAQLEKSRLLSDRFSAERPKGSFSTLEIQRTEQGDSAMYLCASRHGGGRNIQYFGAGTRLSVL.